This TCR beta chain appears in the sequencing data of a study of metastatic and nonmetastatic thyroid tumors. Across the whole study: Samples came from malignant and benign thyroid patients, and repertoires were compared across blood and tumor or nodule tissue. The study, taken as a whole, reports: Compared with benign nodules, malignant thyroid tumors were reported to have significantly higher TCR beta diversity in both blood and tumor.

CDR1 and CDR2 from the germline V gene are LNHDA and SQIVND (reference sequence). The CDR3 is 11 residues long. V lost 5 bases and J lost 11, with 9 bases in between. No treatment had been given to any patient before thyroid surgery. In the original analysis: Using the CDR3 differences seen across clinicopathological groups, the authors built a distant-metastasis classifier for papillary thyroid cancer, which was meant to discriminate distant-metastatic patients. TCRdb redid the clone calls on the PCR reads using MiXCR. The V and J calls here are based on TCRdb, not the publication. The sample records 25,000 to 30,000 clones, around a quarter being singletons. This clone has just a few counts. Its antigen is as yet unknown.

The chain links TRBV19 to TRBJ1-4; unclear D gene. Sequences were obtained from blood. The source of this sequence is a female donor with papillary thyroid cancer or a benign thyroid nodule (not recorded which). Some clones in this sample may be carry-over from other donors' samples. CDR3 coding DNA: TGTGCCAGTAGTGAAGCGGGGAAACTGTTTTTT. Amino acid sequence: CASSEAGKLFF.